This TCR beta chain was recovered during a study of blood T cell repertoires in COVID-19. Turning to the study itself: Acute and convalescent COVID-19 specimens originated in the United States, Italy and Spain.

Trimming cost V 7 bases and J 4 bases; bases outside gene matches: 8. CDR1 is LNHDA and CDR2 is SQIVND in the germline V gene (reference sequence). The CDR3 runs 15 residues. TCRdb's copy holds only in-frame clones and misses some; the assay was immunoSEQ multiplex PCR. In the table there are 150,000 to 200,000 clones, 70% to 90% of which are singletons. Sequencing used peripheral blood. The rearrangement joins TRBV19 to TRBJ2-3, with TRBD2 matching 10 bases. The clonotype comes from a woman aged 30 to 39 with acute or convalescent COVID-19. Here the CDR3 reads CASKAVSGGADTQYF. In DNA form, the CDR3 reads TGTGCCAGTAAGGCTGTAAGCGGGGGGGCAGATACGCAGTATTTT.